One sample yielded the 14 T cell receptor beta chains listed below, sequenced in a study of Graves' ophthalmopathy and Graves' hyperthyroidism. Using RNA transcripts, the TCR beta CDR3 regions were amplified. HTBI primers were used in a first-round RT-PCR, which preceded a second-round multiplex PCR. Via MiXCR, TCRdb re-called the multiplex PCR reads, giving one row per CDR3 protein. The sample lists over 150,000 distinct CDR3 sequences; roughly two fifths were seen once. Sequencing used peripheral blood. The receptors stem from a middle-aged woman with Graves' ophthalmopathy.

This clonotype was counted at least ten times. DNA of the CDR3: TGTGCCAGCAGTTTATCAGCTGCCACGCGGGAGTACTTC. Protein sequence: CASSLSAATREYF. The chain carries TRBV27 and TRBJ2-7, with D possibly matching TRBD2 (5 bases). The germline gives CDR1 MNHEY, CDR2 SMNVEV (reference sequence). V was cut by 0 bases and J by 11 bases, with 14 bases left in between. The CDR3 loop spans 13 amino acids.

This clonotype was recorded many times. The V call is TRBV19, the J call TRBJ1-2; D is undetermined. The CDR3 totals 14 residues. V lost 1 base, J lost 8 bases, and 14 bases lay in between. Germline V lookup: CDR1 LNHDA, CDR2 SQIVND (reference sequence). CDR3 nucleotides: TGTGCCAGTAGTATAGTATCCAGAGCAGGAGGCTACACCTTC. Amino acid sequence: CASSIVSRAGGYTF.

The table lists this clonotype with many counts. The rearrangement links TRBV19 to TRBJ2-5; D is undetermined. Trimming stripped 6 bases from V and 5 bases from J, with 19 bases between. Germline V CDR1 and CDR2: LNHDA, SQIVND (reference sequence). CDR3 length: 15 amino acids. The CDR3 spells CASRISPALLETQYF. CDR3 nucleotides: TGTGCCAGTAGGATATCCCCGGCCCTCTTGGAGACCCAGTACTTC.

This sequence joins TRBV28 and TRBJ1-2; 7 bases are a match to TRBD1. Trimming removed 6 bases from V and 8 bases from J; junction bases left unmatched: 9. CDR3 size: 13 residues. CDR1 is MDHEN, CDR2 SYDVKM, per germline. The CDR3 region has the DNA TGTGCCAGCAGACTCACAGGGGCGCGGGGCTACACCTTC. Amino acid sequence: CASRLTGARGYTF.

In its sample, this clonotype was seen many times. The J gene is TRBJ2-5, the V gene TRBV6-5; D call uncertain. Germline loops: CDR1 MNHEY, CDR2 SVGAGI. With 6 bases removed from V and 2 bases from J, the gap between germline ends came to 16 bases. CDR3 length: 15 amino acids. The CDR3 region has the DNA TGTGCCAGCAGATACCGGGCCATAAGTCAAGAGACCCAGTACTTC. Protein product: CASRYRAISQETQYF.

The V and J genes are TRBV6-1 and TRBJ1-6; D gene uncertain. Germline V lookup: CDR1 MNHNS, CDR2 SASEGT. This CDR3 contains 12 residues. Deletions cut 7 bases from V and 8 bases from J, with 9 bases between. The CDR3: CASKQTDSPLHF. The CDR3 coding sequence is TGTGCCAGCAAGCAGACGGATTCACCCCTCCACTTT.

This clonotype was seen just once. J is TRBJ1-1 and V is TRBV28; D gene uncertain. The CDR3 length is 12 residues. V was shortened by 6 bases and J by 4 bases, with 9 bases between the two germline ends. CDR1 and CDR2 from the germline V gene are MDHEN and SYDVKM. CDR3 residues: CASRLSITEAFF. CDR3 nucleotide sequence: TGTGCCAGCAGGCTAAGTATCACTGAAGCTTTCTTT.

This clonotype was seen repeatedly, ten times or more. This chain links TRBV29-1 with TRBJ2-5; 7 nucleotides agree with TRBD1. Losses at the gene ends were 0 bases for V and 5 bases for J; bases not matched to a gene: 9. Germline loops: CDR1 SQVTM, CDR2 ANQGSEA. This CDR3 has 15 amino acids. The CDR3 loop reads CSVEDLRGTGETQYF. The CDR3 coding sequence is TGCAGCGTTGAAGATCTCAGGGGGACCGGTGAGACCCAGTACTTC. Full variable domain (remainder filled in from reference TRBV29-1 and TRBJ2-5): SAVISQKPSRDICQRGTSLTIQCQVDSQVTMMFWYRQQPGQSLTLIATANQGSEATYESGFVIDKFPISRPNLTFSTLTVSNMSPEDSSIYLCSVEDLRGTGETQYFGPGTRLLVL.

This clonotype was detected many times. The V call is TRBV12-3 or TRBV12-4, the J call TRBJ2-7; a possible D gene is TRBD1 (6 bases). Trimming removed 6 bases from V and 7 bases from J, with 16 bases in between. This CDR3 is 13 amino acids long. The CDR3 sequence: CASSRTDLREQYF. The CDR3 coding sequence is TGTGCCAGCAGCAGGACAGACCTTAGGGAGCAGTACTTC.

A single count supports this clonotype. This sequence joins TRBV7-9 and TRBJ1-5; tentatively, D is TRBD1 (5 bases). Trimming stripped 5 bases from V and 7 bases from J, with 12 bases between. This CDR3 has 13 residues. CDR1 and CDR2 from the germline V gene are SEHNR and FQNEAQ (reference sequence). The CDR3 reads CASSGGTHQPQHF. As DNA, the CDR3 is TGTGCCAGCAGCGGCGGGACTCACCAGCCCCAGCATTTT.

This clonotype has ten or more counts. J is TRBJ1-2 and V is TRBV4-2, with TRBD1 matching over 8 bases. The germline V gene encodes CDR1 LGHNA and CDR2 YNFKEQ. The CDR3 sequence is 17 residues long. V trimming: 4 bases; J trimming: 4 bases; junction bases outside the gene matches: 14. CDR3 amino acids: CASSPSQAPGGVYGYTF. In DNA, the CDR3 is TGTGCCAGCAGCCCAAGCCAGGCCCCAGGGGGCGTCTATGGCTACACCTTC.

At least ten counts were recorded for this clonotype. This sequence joins TRBV5-1 and TRBJ2-2; D call uncertain. Trimming took off 1 base at V and 9 bases at J, with 7 bases between the two ends. CDR1 SGHRS and CDR2 YFSETQ come from the germline V gene. This CDR3 spans 12 amino acids. The CDR3 region is CASSLSLRELFF. CDR3 in DNA: TGCGCCAGCAGCTTGTCTCTAAGGGAGCTGTTTTTT.

This clonotype was detected once. The V gene is TRBV12-3 or TRBV12-4, the J gene TRBJ2-5, with D maybe TRBD2 (7 bases). The CDR3 length is 16 residues. Trimming removed 4 bases at V and 1 base at J, with 16 bases between. In nucleotides, the CDR3 is TGTGCCAGCAGTTCCAGGGTTGGGGGGGCCCAAGAGACCCAGTACTTC. This codes for CASSSRVGGAQETQYF.

The chain employs TRBV12-3 or TRBV12-4 and TRBJ2-7; maybe TRBD1 (6 bases). The germline V and J ends were trimmed by 1 base and 6 bases, with 13 bases remaining between them. CDR3 length: 14 residues. In DNA form, the CDR3 reads TGTGCCAGCAGTTTAGAGGGAACAGGGACCGAGCAGTACTTC. It is translated as CASSLEGTGTEQYF.